This TCR beta chain was sequenced during a study of regulatory T cells in long-lasting Graves disease. Time point described: newly diagnosed GD, antithyroid drugs for less than 3 months. Isolated PBMC RNA provided the starting material for the TCR library. This clonotype was found many times. Arm-PCR with iRepertoire HTBI primers amplified the CDR3 regions for these TCR beta libraries. TCRdb reprocessed the multiplex PCR reads with MiXCR, giving one entry per CDR3 protein. The table has roughly 500,000 distinct CDR3 sequences, approximately 12% seen once. This CDR3 comprises 13 residues. Trimming left V 1 base short and J 3 bases short, with 5 bases between. Germline CDR1 and CDR2: SGHAT and FQNNGV. These same records also appear under a second study, on T cells in Graves' hyperthyroidism and ophthalmopathy.

The chain couples TRBV11-2 to TRBJ2-3; D unresolved. The sample consisted of peripheral blood mononuclear cells (PBMCs), taken at new diagnosis, from a patient treated with antithyroid drugs. The origin of this receptor is a woman aged 25-40 years with Graves disease. CDR3 bases: TGTGCCAGCAGCTTAGGGTTGACAGATACGCAGTATTTT. This codes for CASSLGLTDTQYF.